A single sample gave rise to the 27 T cell receptor beta chains below, sequenced in a study of blood T cells in healthy people across ages. A sample-barcoded 5' primer and a J-beta primer mix were used in a second PCR of roughly 6 to 11 cycles. TCRdb used MiXCR to reprocess the 5' RACE reads, holding one entry per CDR3 protein. The sample carries 890,000 or so distinct CDR3 sequences, 60% to 80% recorded once. Sequenced material: blood. All receptors derive from a man aged 25-40 years in good health.

On this clonotype itself: One end of the junction does not line up with germline, which may come from a read error. The chain is built from TRBV7-2 and TRBJ2-1; tentative D call: TRBD1 (5 bases). Germline loops: CDR1 SGHTA, CDR2 FQGNSA. The CDR3 is 16 residues long. For the CDR3, the DNA is TGTGCCAGCAGCTTGAACGGTCAGGGCTCCTACAATGAGCGGTTCTTC. Translated: CASSLNGQGSYNERFF.

The chain combines TRBV14 with TRBJ2-5, with no clear D. Matching the DNA end better, TRBJ2-7 makes the J call doubtful. The V gene's germline CDR1 is SGHDN and CDR2 FVKESK. The CDR3 is made up of 13 amino acids. The DNA of the CDR3 is TGTGCCAGCAGCCAAGCGCATTTCTACGAGCAGTACTTC. Its translation is CASSQAHFYEQYF.

The CDR3 DNA reads as TGTGCCAGCAGCCAAGGGCGGACTACCTATGGCTACACCTTC. Translating it yields CASSQGRTTYGYTF. This chain uses TRBV6-6 with TRBJ1-2; no firm D call. V lost 6 bases and J lost 4, with 15 bases in between. CDR1 and CDR2 from the germline V gene are MNHNY and SVGAGI (reference sequence). The length of the CDR3 is 14 residues.

V usage is TRBV7-2 and J usage is TRBJ2-5, with TRBD1 as a possible D gene (5 bases). Trimming pared 1 base from V and 1 base from J, leaving 10 bases between. This CDR3 comprises 15 residues. CDR1 and CDR2 from the germline V gene are SGHTA and FQGNSA. The CDR3: CASSLGDRTQETQYF. CDR3 nucleotide sequence: TGTGCCAGCAGCTTAGGAGACAGAACCCAAGAGACCCAGTACTTC.

This chain uses TRBV27 with TRBJ2-4, with 16 bases matching TRBD2. This CDR3 is 20 amino acids long. Germline values: CDR1 MNHEY, CDR2 SMNVEV (reference sequence). The V and J ends lost 2 bases and 5 bases, in that order; junction bases with no gene match: 12. The CDR3 DNA reads TGTGCCAGCAGTTTAAGGGGGACTAGCGGGGGGGCAAGGATCGAAAACATTCAGTACTTC. This gives the protein CASSLRGTSGGARIENIQYF.

The rearrangement links TRBV10-3 to TRBJ2-5, with 8 bases identical to TRBD1. This CDR3 is 16 amino acids long. The junction had 5 bases not matched to a gene; V was cut back by 2 bases and J by 0 bases. From germline, CDR1 is ENHRY and CDR2 SYGVKD. CDR3 DNA: TGTGCCATCAGTGAGAGACAGGGGATCTACCAAGAGACCCAGTACTTC. Protein: CAISERQGIYQETQYF.

J is TRBJ2-1 and V is TRBV6-5, with D perhaps matching TRBD1 (6 bases). The CDR3 has 14 residues. With 2 bases removed from V and 9 bases from J, the gap between germline ends came to 14 bases. Germline V CDR1 and CDR2: MNHEY, SVGAGI. CDR3 coding DNA: TGTGCCAGCAGTTACAAAACAGGGCAGGGTGAGCAGTTCTTC. Translation: CASSYKTGQGEQFF.

This clonotype occurred a few times. The chain carries TRBV7-2 and TRBJ2-1, with D perhaps TRBD1 (6 bases). The CDR3 is made up of 16 amino acids. With 0 bases removed from V and 6 bases from J, the gap between germline ends came to 15 bases. From germline, CDR1 is SGHTA and CDR2 FQGNSA. The CDR3 loop reads CASSLAWQGLFNEQFF. Here the CDR3 DNA reads TGTGCCAGCAGCTTAGCGTGGCAGGGGCTTTTCAATGAGCAGTTCTTC.

The chain couples TRBV7-2 to TRBJ2-3, with 13 positions matching TRBD2. This CDR3 region has 18 residues. The V segment lost 5 bases and the J segment 0 bases; nucleotides outside the gene matches: 8. Germline-derived CDR1 and CDR2 are SGHTA and FQGNSA. The CDR3 DNA is TGTGCCAGCAGCCCCGGGACTAGCGGGGTGGAAAGCACAGATACGCAGTATTTT. It translates to CASSPGTSGVESTDTQYF.

The chain combines TRBV13 with TRBJ2-1, with a tentative D call TRBD1 (6 bases). Gene TRBJ2-7 matches the end of the DNA better, so the J call may be wrong. The CDR3 sequence is 15 residues long. Per germline, CDR1 PRHDT and CDR2 FYEKMQ (reference sequence). Here the CDR3 reads CASSLGHRLSYEQYF. CDR3 coding DNA: TGTGCCAGCAGCTTGGGACATAGATTATCCTACGAGCAGTACTTC.

The V call is TRBV7-8, the J call TRBJ2-3; TRBD2 is a possible D gene (5 bases). Germline assignment: CDR1 SGHVS and CDR2 FQNEAQ. This CDR3 has 15 residues. V gave up 7 bases and J gave up 1 base, with 15 bases separating them. Here the CDR3 reads CASKLLAGGTDTQYF. The DNA for the CDR3 is TGTGCCAGCAAACTCCTAGCTGGTGGCACAGATACGCAGTATTTT.

The rearrangement links TRBV12-3 or TRBV12-4 to TRBJ2-2; D unclear. V dropped 2 bases and J dropped 0 bases, with 7 bases sitting between them. This CDR3 spans 15 amino acids. The CDR3 coding sequence is TGTGCCAGCAGTTTATCAGTCCCGAACACCGGGGAGCTGTTTTTT. This sequence encodes CASSLSVPNTGELFF.

The sample holds one count of this clonotype. The chain links TRBV12-3 or TRBV12-4 to TRBJ1-1; a weak D match, TRBD1 (5 bases). V lost 2 bases, J lost 4 bases, and 11 bases lay in between. The CDR3 spans 14 residues. The CDR3 loop is CASSLWGPGTEAFF. DNA of the CDR3: TGTGCCAGCAGTTTATGGGGCCCAGGCACTGAAGCTTTCTTT.

The chain couples TRBV4-3 to TRBJ2-5, with D perhaps matching TRBD2 (5 bases). The DNA end is more similar to TRBJ2-7, so the J call may be wrong. This CDR3 spans 15 amino acids. Germline CDR1 reads LGHNA; CDR2 reads YSLEER. CDR3 sequence (DNA): TGCGCCAGCAGCCAAGAAGGCCCAGCGGATTACGAGCAGTACTTC. The encoded protein is CASSQEGPADYEQYF.

V gene TRBV6-6 combines with J gene TRBJ1-1; TRBD1 might be the D (5 bases). The CDR3 totals 12 residues. Germline values: CDR1 MNHNY, CDR2 SVGAGI (reference sequence). V was pared by 0 bases and J by 8 bases, with 7 bases between. As DNA, the CDR3 is TGTGCCAGCAGTTACTCGCAGGGAGAAGCTTTCTTT. Its translation: CASSYSQGEAFF.

The chain recombines TRBV7-2 with TRBJ2-3; perhaps TRBD2 as D (5 bases). Per the germline V gene, CDR1 is SGHTA and CDR2 is FQGNSA. CDR3 length: 14 amino acids. Between the trimmed V and J ends, which lost 6 bases and 6 bases, there was a span of 16 bases. CDR3 amino acids: CASSPTAQRDTQYF. As DNA, the CDR3 is TGTGCCAGCAGTCCGACTGCCCAGCGGGATACGCAGTATTTT. Filled out from reference TRBV7-2 and TRBJ2-3, the complete variable domain reads GAGVSQSPSNKVTEKGKDVELRCDPISGHTALYWYRQSLGQGLEFLIYFQGNSAPDKSGLPSDRFSAERTGGSVSTLTIQRTQQEDSAVYLCASSPTAQRDTQYFGPGTRLTVL.

This clonotype was counted between two and nine times. J is TRBJ2-7 and V is TRBV6-1, with unresolved D. Germline-derived CDR1 and CDR2 are MNHNS and SASEGT. The CDR3 runs to 15 residues. Trimming left V 0 bases short and J 2 bases short, with 11 bases between. The CDR3 sequence is CASSEAPRTPYEQYF. DNA for the CDR3: TGTGCCAGCAGTGAAGCCCCCAGGACCCCCTACGAGCAGTACTTC.

V is TRBV28 and J is TRBJ1-6; D is ambiguous. Germline V gene data show CDR1 as MDHEN and CDR2 as SYDVKM. CDR3 length: 16 residues. Deletions cut 3 bases from V and 3 bases from J, with 12 bases between. Here the CDR3 reads CASSFGSPLYNSPLHF. CDR3 bases: TGTGCCAGCAGTTTTGGGAGTCCCCTCTATAATTCACCCCTCCACTTT.

This clonotype has just a few counts. The gene calls are TRBV5-1 and TRBJ2-1, with D perhaps TRBD1 or TRBD2 (5 bases each). Trimming took 3 bases from V and 12 from J, leaving 16 bases between them. There are 13 residues in the CDR3. CDR1 is SGHRS and CDR2 is YFSETQ in the germline V gene. The DNA for the CDR3 is TGCGCCAGCAGCTCTACAGAGTTGAGGGGGCAGTTCTTC. Amino acids: CASSSTELRGQFF.

The chain links TRBV29-1 to TRBJ2-7; TRBD2 might be the D (7 bases). Germline loops: CDR1 SQVTM, CDR2 ANQGSEA. V was clipped by 6 bases and J by 7 bases, with 13 bases between them. There are 11 residues in the CDR3. CDR3 bases: TGCAGCGTGGGGGGGGCAGCTGAGCAGTACTTC. This encodes CSVGGAAEQYF.

V gene TRBV7-2 combines with J gene TRBJ1-5; 8 bases map to TRBD1. Trimming removed 4 bases from V and 7 bases from J; junction bases left unmatched: 9. This CDR3 is built from 15 residues. The V gene's germline CDR1 is SGHTA and CDR2 FQGNSA. CDR3 loop: CASSSRTGTRQPQHF. In nucleotides, the CDR3 is TGTGCCAGCAGCTCAAGGACAGGGACTAGACAGCCCCAGCATTTT.

The chain uses TRBV7-2 and TRBJ2-2; D unclear. Germline loops: CDR1 SGHTA, CDR2 FQGNSA. The CDR3 runs to 15 residues. Trimming shortened V by 1 base and J by 6 bases, and 12 bases separated the two germline ends. The CDR3 loop reads CASSLVADFPGELFF. The DNA for the CDR3 is TGTGCCAGCAGCTTAGTCGCAGACTTCCCCGGGGAGCTGTTTTTT.

The chain recombines TRBV7-9 with TRBJ1-2, with 7 bases matching TRBD1. CDR3 length equals 15 residues. Germline V gives CDR1 SEHNR, CDR2 FQNEAQ (reference sequence). Trimming at V came to 6 bases and at J to 0 bases, leaving 7 bases not matched to a gene. The CDR3, as DNA: TGTGCCAGCAGTACCACAGGGGAACCTAACTATGGCTACACCTTC. It encodes CASSTTGEPNYGYTF. Supplemented by reference TRBV7-9 and TRBJ1-2, the full variable domain reads DTGVSQNPRHKITKRGQNVTFRCDPISEHNRLYWYRQTLGQGPEFLTYFQNEAQLEKSRLLSDRFSAERPKGSFSTLEIQRTEQGDSAMYLCASSTTGEPNYGYTFGSGTRLTVV.

The chain uses TRBV5-5 and TRBJ1-4; TRBD1 aligns across 7 bases. V lost 4 bases and J lost 2; bases outside the gene matches: 8. This CDR3 contains 16 residues. Germline V gives CDR1 SGHKS, CDR2 YYEKEE (reference sequence). CDR3 sequence: CASSPNPGQTNEKLFF. CDR3 DNA: TGTGCCAGCAGCCCCAACCCGGGACAGACTAATGAAAAACTGTTTTTT.

V usage is TRBV5-1 and J usage is TRBJ2-1, with D tentatively TRBD2 (6 bases). Germline CDR1 and CDR2: SGHRS and YFSETQ. This CDR3 is 14 amino acids long. The ends were cut back, 6 bases at V and 10 bases at J, with 20 bases in the middle. The CDR3 loop is CASTVGGINYEQFF. The CDR3, as DNA: TGCGCCAGCACCGTGGGGGGAATAAACTACGAGCAGTTCTTC.

This clonotype turned up a few times. Germline and junction disagree at one end, which may indicate a read error. The chain combines TRBV7-7 with TRBJ2-3; TRBD1 is a possible D gene (6 bases). The CDR3 loop spans 13 amino acids. Germline V gene sequence: CDR1 SSHAT, CDR2 FNYEAQ (reference sequence). As DNA, the CDR3 is TGTGCTAGCAGCCCGAGGGGGATGGGGCCGCAGTATTTT. Translation gives CASSPRGMGPQYF.

The sample holds many counts of this clonotype. V and J are TRBV7-8 and TRBJ2-3; D is undetermined. Germline loops: CDR1 SGHVS, CDR2 FQNEAQ. Trimming took off 0 bases at V and 0 bases at J, with 7 bases between the two ends. This CDR3 is built from 15 residues. CDR3 nucleotide sequence: TGTGCCAGCAGCTTAGCAGGGTGGAGCACAGATACGCAGTATTTT. Translated, it gives CASSLAGWSTDTQYF.